This T cell receptor (beta chain) was recovered during a study of beta chain features in type 1 diabetes. Study-wide results and caveats: TCRB CDR3s from Type 1 diabetes patients were moderately but significantly shorter in all four CD4+ subsets.

Of the isolated RNA, all was reverse transcribed, and so the sequenced material was expressed TCRB transcripts. Libraries were prepared by immunoSEQ multiplex PCR; TCRdb keeps only in-frame clonotypes and omits some of them. The data hold fewer than 200,000 clones, with approximately 8.1% observed a single time. The CDR3 is 13 residues long. Germline V gene lookup returns CDR1 SGHNT and CDR2 YYREEE (reference sequence). J was trimmed by 4 bases and V by 1 base; bases with no gene match: 0. On this clone: As yet, its antigen is unknown.

This TCR came from a man younger than 35 in good health. This rearrangement joins TRBV5-4 to TRBJ2-3, with TRBD1 matching over 7 bases. The sequencing input was central memory CD4+ T cells from blood. CDR3 amino acids: CASSLQGADTQYF. In DNA, the CDR3 is TGTGCCAGCAGCTTGCAGGGGGCAGATACGCAGTATTTT.